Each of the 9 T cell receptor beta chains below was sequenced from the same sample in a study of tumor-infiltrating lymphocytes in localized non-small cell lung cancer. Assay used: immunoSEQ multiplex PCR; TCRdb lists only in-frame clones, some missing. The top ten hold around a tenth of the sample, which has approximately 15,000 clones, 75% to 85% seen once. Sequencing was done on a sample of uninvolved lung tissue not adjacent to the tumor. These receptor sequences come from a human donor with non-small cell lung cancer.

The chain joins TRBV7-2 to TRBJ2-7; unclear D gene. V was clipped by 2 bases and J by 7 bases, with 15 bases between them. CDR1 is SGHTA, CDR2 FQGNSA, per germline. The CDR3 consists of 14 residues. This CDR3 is CASSLIATPREQYF. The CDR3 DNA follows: TGTGCCAGCAGCTTAATTGCGACACCCCGGGAGCAGTACTTC.

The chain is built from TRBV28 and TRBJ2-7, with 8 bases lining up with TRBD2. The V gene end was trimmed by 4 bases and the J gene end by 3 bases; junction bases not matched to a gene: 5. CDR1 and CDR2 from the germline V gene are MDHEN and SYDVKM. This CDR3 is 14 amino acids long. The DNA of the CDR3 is TGTGCCAGCAGTTCGACTAGCGCGTACTACGAGCAGTACTTC. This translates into CASSSTSAYYEQYF.

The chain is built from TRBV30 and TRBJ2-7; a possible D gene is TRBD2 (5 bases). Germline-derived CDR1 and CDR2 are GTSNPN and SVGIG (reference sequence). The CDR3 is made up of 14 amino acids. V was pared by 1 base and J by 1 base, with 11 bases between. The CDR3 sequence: CAWSGVGNSYEQYF. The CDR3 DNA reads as TGTGCCTGGAGTGGGGTCGGGAATTCCTACGAGCAGTACTTC.

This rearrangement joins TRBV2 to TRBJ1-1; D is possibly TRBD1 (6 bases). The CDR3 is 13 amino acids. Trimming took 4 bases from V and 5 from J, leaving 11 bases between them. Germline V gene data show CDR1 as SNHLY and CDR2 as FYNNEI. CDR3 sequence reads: CASSGQGSTEAFF. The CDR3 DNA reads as TGTGCCAGCAGTGGTCAGGGGAGTACTGAAGCTTTCTTT. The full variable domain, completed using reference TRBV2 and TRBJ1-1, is EPEVTQTPSHQVTQMGQEVILRCVPISNHLYFYWYRQILGQKVEFLVSFYNNEISEKSEIFDDQFSVERPDGSNFTLKIRSTKLEDSAMYFCASSGQGSTEAFFGQGTRLTVV.

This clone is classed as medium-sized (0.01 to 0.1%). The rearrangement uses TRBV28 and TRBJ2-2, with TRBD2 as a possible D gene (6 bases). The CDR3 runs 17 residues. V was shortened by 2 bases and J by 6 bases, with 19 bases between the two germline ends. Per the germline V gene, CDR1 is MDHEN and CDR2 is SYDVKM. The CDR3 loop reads CASSLGGTRQRAGELFF. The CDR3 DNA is TGTGCCAGCAGTTTAGGCGGGACGCGGCAGAGGGCCGGGGAGCTGTTTTTT.

CDR3 in amino acids: CASGLWASGPYEQYF. CDR3 bases: TGTGCTAGTGGTTTGTGGGCTAGCGGTCCCTACGAGCAGTACTTC. The rearrangement joins TRBV12-5 to TRBJ2-7, with 7 bases fitting TRBD2. J gave up 2 bases and V 2 bases, and 6 bases lay outside the gene matches. Germline CDR1 is LGHNT and CDR2 is FRNRAP. The CDR3 runs 15 residues.

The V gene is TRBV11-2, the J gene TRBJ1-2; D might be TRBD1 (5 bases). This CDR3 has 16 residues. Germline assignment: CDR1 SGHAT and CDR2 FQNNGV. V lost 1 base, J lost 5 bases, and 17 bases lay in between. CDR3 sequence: CASSLGGGRVFYGYTF. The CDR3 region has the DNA TGTGCCAGCAGCTTAGGAGGTGGCAGGGTGTTTTATGGCTACACCTTC.

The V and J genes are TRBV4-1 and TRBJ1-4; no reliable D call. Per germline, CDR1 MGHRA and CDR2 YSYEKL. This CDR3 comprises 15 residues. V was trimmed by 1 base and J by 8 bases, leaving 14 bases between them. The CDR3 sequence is CASSQVRSLGEKLFF. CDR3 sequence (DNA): TGCGCCAGCAGCCAAGTAAGGAGTTTGGGAGAAAAACTGTTTTTT.

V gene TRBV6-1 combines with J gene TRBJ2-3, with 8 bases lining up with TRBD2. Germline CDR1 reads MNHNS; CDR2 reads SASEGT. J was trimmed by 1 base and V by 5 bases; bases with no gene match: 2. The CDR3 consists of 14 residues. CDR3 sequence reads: CASSPTSGTDTQYF. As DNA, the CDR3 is TGTGCCAGCAGTCCGACTAGCGGCACAGATACGCAGTATTTT.